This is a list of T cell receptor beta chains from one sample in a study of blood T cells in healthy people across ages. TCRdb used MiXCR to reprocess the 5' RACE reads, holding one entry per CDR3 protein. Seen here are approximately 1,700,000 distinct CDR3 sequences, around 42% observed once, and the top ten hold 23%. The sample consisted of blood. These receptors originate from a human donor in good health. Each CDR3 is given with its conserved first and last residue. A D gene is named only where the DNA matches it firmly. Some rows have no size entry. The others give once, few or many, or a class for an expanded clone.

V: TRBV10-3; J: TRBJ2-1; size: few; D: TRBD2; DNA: TGTGCCATCAGTGAGAGGACTAGCGGATACAATGAGCAGTTCTTC; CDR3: CAISERTSGYNEQFF
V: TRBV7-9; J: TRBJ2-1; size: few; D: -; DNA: TGTGCCAGCATGTTTGAGCTAACCTCCTACAATGAGCAGTTCTTC; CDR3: CASMFELTSYNEQFF
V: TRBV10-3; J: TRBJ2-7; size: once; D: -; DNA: TGTGCCATCAGGGGGACTGGGGGAAGCGAGCAGTACTTC; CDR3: CAIRGTGGSEQYF
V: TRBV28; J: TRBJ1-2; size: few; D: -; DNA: TGTGCCAGCAGACCGGGACAAACCGTCTATGGCTACACCTTC; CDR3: CASRPGQTVYGYTF
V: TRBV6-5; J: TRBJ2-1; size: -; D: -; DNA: TGTGCCTGCAGTTATCTGCAGGAGTACAATGAGCAGTTCTTC; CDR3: CACSYLQEYNEQFF
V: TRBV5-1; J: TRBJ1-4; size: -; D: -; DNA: TGCGCCAGCAGCTTGCTGACACCCCGCGCCTCTAATGAAAAACTGTTTTTT; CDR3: CASSLLTPRASNEKLFF
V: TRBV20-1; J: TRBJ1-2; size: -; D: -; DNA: TGCAGTGCCCAAGGGGCCTTCTATGGCTACACCTTC; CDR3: CSAQGAFYGYTF
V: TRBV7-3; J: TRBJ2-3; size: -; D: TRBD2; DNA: TGTGCCACTGGACTAGCGGGGGGCACAGATACGCAGTATTTT; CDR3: CATGLAGGTDTQYF
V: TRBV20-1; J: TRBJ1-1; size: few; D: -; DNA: TGCAGTGCTACGAATGGGTGTGTCGGGGCTTTCTTT; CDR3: CSATNGCVGAFF
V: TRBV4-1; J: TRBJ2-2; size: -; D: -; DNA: TGCGCCAGCAGCCCCCCCCCCACGGGACTCATGCCCACCGGGGAGCTGTTTTTT; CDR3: CASSPPPTGLMPTGELFF
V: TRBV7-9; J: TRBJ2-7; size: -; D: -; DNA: TGTGCCAGCCCGCCCGATAGCCCCTACGAGCAGTACTTC; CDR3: CASPPDSPYEQYF
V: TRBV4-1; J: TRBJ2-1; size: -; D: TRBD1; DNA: TGCGCCAGCGGCCCCCGGGACAGGGACTACAATGAGCAGTTCTTC; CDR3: CASGPRDRDYNEQFF
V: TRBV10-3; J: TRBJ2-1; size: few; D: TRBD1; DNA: TGTGCCATCAGTGAGTCGGACAGGGGATTAAAACAGTTCTTC; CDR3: CAISESDRGLKQFF
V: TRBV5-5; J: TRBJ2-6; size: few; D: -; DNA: TGTGCCAGCAGCTTACATGGGGGTGCGGGGGCCAACGTCCTGACTTTC; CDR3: CASSLHGGAGANVLTF
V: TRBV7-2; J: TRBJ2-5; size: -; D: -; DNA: TGTGCCTCACAGCGGACCAGGATCCAAGAGACCCAGTACTTC; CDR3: CASQRTRIQETQYF
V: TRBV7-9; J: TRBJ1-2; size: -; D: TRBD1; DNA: TGTGCCAGCAGCCCGAGGGACAGGGATCGGGGTGGCTACACCTTC; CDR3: CASSPRDRDRGGYTF
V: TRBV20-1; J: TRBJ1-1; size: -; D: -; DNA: TGCAGTGCTAAAGGAGAGATGAACACTGAAGCTTTCTTT; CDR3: CSAKGEMNTEAFF
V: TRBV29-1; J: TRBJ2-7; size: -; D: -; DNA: TGCAGCGTTGAAATAGGGATCTACGAGCAGTACTTC; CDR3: CSVEIGIYEQYF
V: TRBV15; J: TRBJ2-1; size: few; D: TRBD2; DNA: TGTGCCACCAGCAGTCCCTCGGGGGGAGGGTCCCTCAATGAGCAGTTCTTC; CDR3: CATSSPSGGGSLNEQFF
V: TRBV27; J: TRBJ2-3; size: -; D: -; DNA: TGTGCCAGCACCACCAGGGGGGGCACAGATACGCAGTATTTT; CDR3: CASTTRGGTDTQYF
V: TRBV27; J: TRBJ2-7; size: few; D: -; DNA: TGTGCCAGCAGTTTATCAGAGGGGAACGAGCAGTACTTC; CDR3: CASSLSEGNEQYF
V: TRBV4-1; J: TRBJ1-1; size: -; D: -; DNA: TGCGCCAGCAGCCAACTCGGACCGAACACTGAAGCTTTCTTT; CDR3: CASSQLGPNTEAFF
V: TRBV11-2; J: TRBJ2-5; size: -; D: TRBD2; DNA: TGTGCCAGCAGCTTCGGACTAGCGGGGGCCCGTACTCAAGAGACCCAGTACTTC; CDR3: CASSFGLAGARTQETQYF
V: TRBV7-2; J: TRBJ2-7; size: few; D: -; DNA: TGTGCCAGCAACACACAGGGCTGGGACGAGCAGTACTTC; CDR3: CASNTQGWDEQYF
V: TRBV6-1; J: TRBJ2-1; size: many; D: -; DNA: TGTGCCAGCGAGGTGGCGGGACAGCCATACAATGAGCAGTTCTTC; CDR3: CASEVAGQPYNEQFF
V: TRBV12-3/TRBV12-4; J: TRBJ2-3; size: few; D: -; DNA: TGTGCCAGCACCTCCCCTGGCGGGGACACAGATACGCAGTATTTT; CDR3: CASTSPGGDTDTQYF
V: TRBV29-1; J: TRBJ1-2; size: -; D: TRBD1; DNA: TGCAGCGTGGGACAGGTCTACTATGGCTACACCTTC; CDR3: CSVGQVYYGYTF
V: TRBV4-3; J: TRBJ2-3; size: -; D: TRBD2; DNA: TGCGCCAGCAGCCAAGTTTTAGCGGGGGGGACAGATACGCAGTATTTT; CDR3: CASSQVLAGGTDTQYF
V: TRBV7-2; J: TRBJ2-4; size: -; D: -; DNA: TGTGCCAGCAATCCCGGACAAGCCAAAAACATTCAGTACTTC; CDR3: CASNPGQAKNIQYF
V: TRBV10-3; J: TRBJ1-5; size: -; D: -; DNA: TGTGCCATCAGTGAGATGACAGGCGGGGCGCCCCAGCATTTT; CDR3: CAISEMTGGAPQHF
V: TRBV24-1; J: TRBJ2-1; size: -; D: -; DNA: TGTGCCACCAGTGATCCGGGACCCCCCGACGAGTATGAGCAGTTCTTC; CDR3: CATSDPGPPDEYEQFF
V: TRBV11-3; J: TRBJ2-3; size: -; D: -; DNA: TGTGCCAGCAGCAGTAATAGCGATACGCAGTATTTT; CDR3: CASSSNSDTQYF
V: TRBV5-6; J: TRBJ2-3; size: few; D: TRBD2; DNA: TGTGCCAGCAGCTCGGGACTAGCGGGGGGAGCAGATACGCAGTATTTT; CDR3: CASSSGLAGGADTQYF
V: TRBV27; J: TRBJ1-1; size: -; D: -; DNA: TGTGCCAGCACGACGGGGTACCCCTTCGAAGTGAACACTGAAGCTTTCTTT; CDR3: CASTTGYPFEVNTEAFF
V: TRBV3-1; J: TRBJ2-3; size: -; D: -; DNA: TGTGCCAGCAGCCAAGTGGGCAGGGAAACAGATACGCAGTATTTT; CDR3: CASSQVGRETDTQYF
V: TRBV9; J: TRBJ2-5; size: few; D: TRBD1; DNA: TGTGCCAGCAGCGTAGAGGGGGCAGGAGAGACCCAGTACTTC; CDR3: CASSVEGAGETQYF
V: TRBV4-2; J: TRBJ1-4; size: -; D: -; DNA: TGTGCCAGCAGCCATTTACAGGGTGAACTCAATGAAAAACTGTTTTTT; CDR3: CASSHLQGELNEKLFF
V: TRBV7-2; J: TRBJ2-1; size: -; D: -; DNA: TGTGCCAGCAGCCCTGTGTCCACAGGGCGATACAATGAGCAGTTCTTC; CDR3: CASSPVSTGRYNEQFF
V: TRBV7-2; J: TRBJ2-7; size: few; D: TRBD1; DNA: TGTGCCAGCAGCTTAGTTTGGACAGGGTCCTACGAGCAGTACTTC; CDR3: CASSLVWTGSYEQYF
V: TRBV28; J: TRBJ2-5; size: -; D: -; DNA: TGTGCCAGCAGTTTGACATGGCGGGGCCACAAAGAGACCCAGTACTTC; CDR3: CASSLTWRGHKETQYF
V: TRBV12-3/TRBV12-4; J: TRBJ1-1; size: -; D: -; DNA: TGTGCCAGCAGTTTTTTAACCACTGAAGCTTTCTTT; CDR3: CASSFLTTEAFF
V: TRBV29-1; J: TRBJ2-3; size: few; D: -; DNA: TGCAGCGTCTCAAAACCAGGGTCGCCAGATACGCAGTATTTT; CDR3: CSVSKPGSPDTQYF